This T cell receptor beta chain appears in the sequencing data of a study of blood T cell repertoires in COVID-19. Here immunoSEQ multiplex PCR was the method, and the copy in TCRdb shows in-frame clones only, minus some. The table records about 240,000 clones, roughly nine tenths of them present only once. The germline V gene has CDR1 MDHEN and CDR2 SYDVKM. This CDR3 has 14 residues. With V trimmed by 9 bases and J by 5 bases, 11 bases remained unmatched. Sequenced: peripheral blood. V and J are TRBV28 and TRBJ1-1; 8 bases fit TRBD1. The sequence was collected from a man in his sixties who had recovered from COVID-19. The CDR3 spells CASRTGGIWTEAFF. In DNA, the CDR3 is TGTGCCAGTCGAACAGGGGGGATCTGGACTGAAGCTTTCTTT.